The entry below describes one T cell receptor (beta chain). Its antigen is not identified. Deletions cut 3 bases from V and 6 bases from J, with 7 bases between. The CDR3 is 12 amino acids. Germline lookup yields CDR1 WSHSY and CDR2 SAAADI. Naive-designated CD8 cells lacked CD45RO, were positively enriched for CCR7, and omitted terminally differentiated effector memory CD45RA+ cells. The donors, all of them Caucasian adults, lived in Nashville, Tennessee. Assay runs were performed at deep level. Repertoires were generated with immunoSEQ multiplex PCR, while TCRdb's copy carries only in-frame clones and drops some. This sample has 700,000 to 950,000 clones, with about 96% found just once. The data originate from a study of shared clonotypes between healthy human individuals. Whole-study findings and limits: Donor scarcity curtailed the genetic and exposure-history diversity represented herein.

This TCR derives from a man aged 25-40 years in good health. Material for sequencing was naive CD8+ T cells sorted from blood. V and J are TRBV10-2 and TRBJ2-3; D call uncertain. This CDR3 reads CASSDLRDTQYF. The CDR3 DNA is TGCGCCAGCAGTGATCTCCGGGATACGCAGTATTTT.